This TCR beta chain emerged from a study of T cells expressing NK-cell markers. Study-wide background: Seven donors tested HCMV-seropositive and one tested seronegative among the eight sequenced.

The CDR3 extends over 13 amino acids. The germline gives CDR1 MNHNY, CDR2 SVGAGI (reference sequence). Each CDR3 protein gets one entry in TCRdb, which reprocessed the 5' RACE reads and gives no DNA. This sample contains 300,000 or so distinct CDR3 sequences. This chain connects TRBV6-6 to TRBJ2-1; TCRdb's assignment of TRBD2 cannot be checked, as there is no DNA. Sequencing input: blood T cells: a sorted CD56 or NKG2C T cell subset, CD4+ or CD8+ T cells, or bulk PBMC T cells (not recorded which). The clonotype was recovered from a woman aged 18-69 years in good health. CDR3 sequence reads: CAVTTSGSNEQFF.